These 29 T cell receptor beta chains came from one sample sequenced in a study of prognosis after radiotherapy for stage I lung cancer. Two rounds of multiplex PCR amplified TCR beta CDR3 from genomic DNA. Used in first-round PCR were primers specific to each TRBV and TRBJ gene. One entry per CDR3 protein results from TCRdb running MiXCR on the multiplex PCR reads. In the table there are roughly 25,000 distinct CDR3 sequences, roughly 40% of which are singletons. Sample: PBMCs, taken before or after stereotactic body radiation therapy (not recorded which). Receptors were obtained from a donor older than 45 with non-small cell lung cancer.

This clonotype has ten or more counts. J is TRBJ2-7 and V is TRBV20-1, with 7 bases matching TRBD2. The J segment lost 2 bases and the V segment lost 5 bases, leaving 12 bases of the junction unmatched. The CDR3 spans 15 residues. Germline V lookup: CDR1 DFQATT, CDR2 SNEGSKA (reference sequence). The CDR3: CSAGSTGTNPYEQYF. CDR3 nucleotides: TGCAGTGCTGGTTCTACCGGGACTAACCCCTACGAGCAGTACTTC.

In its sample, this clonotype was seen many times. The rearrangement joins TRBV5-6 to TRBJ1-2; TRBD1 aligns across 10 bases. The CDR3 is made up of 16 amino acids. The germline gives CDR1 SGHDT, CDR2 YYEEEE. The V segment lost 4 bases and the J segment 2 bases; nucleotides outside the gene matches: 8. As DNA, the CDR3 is TGTGCCAGCAGCGTGACAGGGGGCGTTTGGAACTATGGCTACACCTTC. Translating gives CASSVTGGVWNYGYTF.

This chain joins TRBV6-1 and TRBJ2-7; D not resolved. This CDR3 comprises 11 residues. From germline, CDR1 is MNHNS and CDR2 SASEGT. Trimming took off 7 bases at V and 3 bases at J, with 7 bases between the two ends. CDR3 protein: CASISLYEQYF. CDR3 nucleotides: TGTGCCAGCATCTCTCTCTACGAGCAGTACTTC.

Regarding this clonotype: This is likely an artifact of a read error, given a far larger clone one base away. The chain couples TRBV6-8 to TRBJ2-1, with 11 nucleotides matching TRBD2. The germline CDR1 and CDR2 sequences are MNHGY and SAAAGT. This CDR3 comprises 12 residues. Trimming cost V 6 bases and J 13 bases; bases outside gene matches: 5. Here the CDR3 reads CASREGLADQFF. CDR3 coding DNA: TGTGCCAGCAGGGAGGGACTAGCGGATCAGTTCTTC.

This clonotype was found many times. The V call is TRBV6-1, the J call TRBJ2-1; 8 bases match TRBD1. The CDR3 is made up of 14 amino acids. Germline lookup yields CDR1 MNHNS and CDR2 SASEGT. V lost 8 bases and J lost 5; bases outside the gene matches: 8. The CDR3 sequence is CASQPGQANNEQFF. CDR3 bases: TGTGCCAGCCAACCGGGACAGGCAAACAATGAGCAGTTCTTC.

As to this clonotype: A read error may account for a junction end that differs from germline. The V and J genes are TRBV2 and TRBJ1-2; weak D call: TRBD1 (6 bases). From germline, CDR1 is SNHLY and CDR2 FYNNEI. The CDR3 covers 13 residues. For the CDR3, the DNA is TGTGACAGCAGTGAAGCGATTGGGACAGGCTACACCTTC. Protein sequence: CDSSEAIGTGYTF.

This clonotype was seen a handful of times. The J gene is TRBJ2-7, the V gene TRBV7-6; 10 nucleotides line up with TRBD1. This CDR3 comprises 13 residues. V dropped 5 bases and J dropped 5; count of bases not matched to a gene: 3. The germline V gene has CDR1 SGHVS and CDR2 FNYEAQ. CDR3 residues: CASSGGQGDEQYF. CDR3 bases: TGTGCCAGCAGCGGAGGACAGGGGGACGAGCAGTACTTC.

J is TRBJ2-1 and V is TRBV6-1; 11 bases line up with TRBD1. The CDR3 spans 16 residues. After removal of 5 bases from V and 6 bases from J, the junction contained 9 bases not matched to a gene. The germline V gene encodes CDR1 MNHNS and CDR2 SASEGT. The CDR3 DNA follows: TGTGCCAGCAGTCGCCCGGACAGGGGGCGCTTCAATGAGCAGTTCTTC. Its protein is CASSRPDRGRFNEQFF.

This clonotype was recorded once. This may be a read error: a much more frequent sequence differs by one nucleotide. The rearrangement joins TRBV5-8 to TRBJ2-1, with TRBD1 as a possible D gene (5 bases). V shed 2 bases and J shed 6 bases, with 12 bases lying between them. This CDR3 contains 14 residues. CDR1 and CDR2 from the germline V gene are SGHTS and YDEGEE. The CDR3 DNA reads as TGTGCCAGCAGCTTCTCAAGGGGCGCCAATGAGCAGTTCTTC. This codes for CASSFSRGANEQFF.

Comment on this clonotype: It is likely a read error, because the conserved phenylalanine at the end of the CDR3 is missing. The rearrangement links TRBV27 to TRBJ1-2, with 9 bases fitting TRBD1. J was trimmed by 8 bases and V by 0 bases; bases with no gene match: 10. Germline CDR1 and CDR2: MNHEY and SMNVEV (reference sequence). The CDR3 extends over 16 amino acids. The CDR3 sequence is CASSLSIAGQGQGYTI. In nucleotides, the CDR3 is TGTGCCAGCAGTTTATCGATTGCGGGACAGGGACAGGGCTACACCATC.

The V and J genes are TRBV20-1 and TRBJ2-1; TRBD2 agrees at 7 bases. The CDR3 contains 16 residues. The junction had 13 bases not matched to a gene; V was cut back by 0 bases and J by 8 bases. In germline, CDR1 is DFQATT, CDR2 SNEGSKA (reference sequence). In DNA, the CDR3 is TGCAGTGCTAGAGATTCCGATCAGTGGCGGGAGCATGAGCAGTTCTTC. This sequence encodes CSARDSDQWREHEQFF.

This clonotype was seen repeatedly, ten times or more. The CDR3 spells CASSLVGDGYTF. Written as DNA, the CDR3 is TGTGCCAGCAGCTTAGTTGGGGATGGCTACACCTTC. This chain uses TRBV11-2 with TRBJ1-2; D gene unclear. The CDR3 spans 12 residues. Germline V gene sequence: CDR1 SGHAT, CDR2 FQNNGV. Trimming took off 1 base at V and 6 bases at J, with 6 bases between the two ends.

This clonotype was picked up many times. The CDR3 sequence: CASSSRLAGVVDEQFF. CDR3 nucleotide sequence: TGTGCCAGCAGTTCTCGACTAGCGGGAGTTGTCGATGAGCAGTTCTTC. This chain connects TRBV7-9 to TRBJ2-1, with 12 bases lining up with TRBD2. V lost 6 bases to trimming and J lost 8 bases; unmatched junction nucleotides: 11. Germline values: CDR1 SEHNR, CDR2 FQNEAQ (reference sequence). The CDR3 runs to 16 residues.

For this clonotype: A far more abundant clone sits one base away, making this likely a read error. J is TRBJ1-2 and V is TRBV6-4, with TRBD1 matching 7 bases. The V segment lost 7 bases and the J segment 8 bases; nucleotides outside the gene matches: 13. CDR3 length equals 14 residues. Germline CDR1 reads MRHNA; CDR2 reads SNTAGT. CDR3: CASMPGQSVGGYTF. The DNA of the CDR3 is TGTGCCAGCATGCCGGGACAGAGCGTGGGAGGCTACACCTTC.

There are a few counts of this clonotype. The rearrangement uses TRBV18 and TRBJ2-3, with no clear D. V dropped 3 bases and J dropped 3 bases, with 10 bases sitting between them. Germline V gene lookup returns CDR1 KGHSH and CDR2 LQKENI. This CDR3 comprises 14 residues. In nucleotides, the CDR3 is TGTGCCAGCTCACCGAGCCAAGCAACAGATACGCAGTATTTT. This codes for CASSPSQATDTQYF.

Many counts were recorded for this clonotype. CDR3 nucleotides: TGTGCCAGCAGTTTTAAGGGACAGGGTTACGAGCAGTACTTC. Its translation is CASSFKGQGYEQYF. The chain links TRBV27 to TRBJ2-7; TRBD1 agrees at 9 bases. V shed 3 bases and J 4 bases; nucleotides not matched to a gene: 4. Germline V gene lookup returns CDR1 MNHEY and CDR2 SMNVEV (reference sequence). The CDR3 is 14 amino acids.

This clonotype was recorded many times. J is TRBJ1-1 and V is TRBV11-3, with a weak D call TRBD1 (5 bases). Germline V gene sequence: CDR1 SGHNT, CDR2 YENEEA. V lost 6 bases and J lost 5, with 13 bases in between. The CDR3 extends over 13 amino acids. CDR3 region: CASSQGTRTEAFF. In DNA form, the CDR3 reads TGTGCCAGCAGTCAGGGAACGAGGACTGAAGCTTTCTTT.

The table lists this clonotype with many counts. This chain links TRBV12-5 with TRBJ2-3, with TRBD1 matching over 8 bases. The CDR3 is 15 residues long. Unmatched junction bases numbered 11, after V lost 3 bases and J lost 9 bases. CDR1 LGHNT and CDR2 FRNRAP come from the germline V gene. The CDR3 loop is CASGFAGGVRGTQYF. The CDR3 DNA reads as TGTGCTAGTGGTTTTGCAGGGGGCGTGAGGGGGACGCAGTATTTT.

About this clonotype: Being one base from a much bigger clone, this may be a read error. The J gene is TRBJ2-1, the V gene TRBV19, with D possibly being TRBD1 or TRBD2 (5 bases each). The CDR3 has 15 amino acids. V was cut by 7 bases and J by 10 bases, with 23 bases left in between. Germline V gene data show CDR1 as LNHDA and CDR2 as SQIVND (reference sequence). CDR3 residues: CASTGPARSGLEQFF. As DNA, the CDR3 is TGTGCCAGTACGGGACCGGCTAGGTCGGGTCTCGAGCAGTTCTTC.

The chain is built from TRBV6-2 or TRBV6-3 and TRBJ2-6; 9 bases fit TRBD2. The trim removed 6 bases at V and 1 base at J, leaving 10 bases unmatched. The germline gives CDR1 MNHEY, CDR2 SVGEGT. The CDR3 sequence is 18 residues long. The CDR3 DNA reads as TGTGCCAGCAGGGATGGACTAGCGTTAGAGTCTGGGGCCAACGTCCTGACTTTC. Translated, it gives CASRDGLALESGANVLTF.

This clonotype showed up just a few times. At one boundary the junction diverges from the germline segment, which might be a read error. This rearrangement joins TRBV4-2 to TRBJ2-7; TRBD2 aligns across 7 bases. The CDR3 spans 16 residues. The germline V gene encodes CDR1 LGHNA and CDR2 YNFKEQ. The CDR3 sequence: CASSQSSGGSSCEQYF. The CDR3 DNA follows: TGTGCCAGCAGCCAGTCGTCGGGCGGGAGCTCCTGCGAGCAGTACTTC.

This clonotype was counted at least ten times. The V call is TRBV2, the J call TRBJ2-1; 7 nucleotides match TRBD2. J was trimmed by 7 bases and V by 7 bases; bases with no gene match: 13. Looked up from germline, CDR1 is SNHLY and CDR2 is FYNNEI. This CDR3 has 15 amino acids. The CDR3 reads CASKGGRENRNEQFF. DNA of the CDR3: TGTGCCAGCAAAGGAGGGCGGGAGAATCGGAATGAGCAGTTCTTC.

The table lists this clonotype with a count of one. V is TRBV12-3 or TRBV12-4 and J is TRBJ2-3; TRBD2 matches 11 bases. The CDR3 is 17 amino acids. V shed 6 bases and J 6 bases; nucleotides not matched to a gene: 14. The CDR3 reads CASSPGLAVGPWDTQYF. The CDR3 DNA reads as TGTGCCAGCAGCCCGGGACTAGCGGTAGGGCCATGGGATACGCAGTATTTT.

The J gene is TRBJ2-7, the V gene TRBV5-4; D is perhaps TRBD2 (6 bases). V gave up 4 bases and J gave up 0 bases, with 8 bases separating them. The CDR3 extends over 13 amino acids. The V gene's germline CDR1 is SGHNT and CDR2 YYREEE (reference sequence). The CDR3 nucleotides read TGTGCCAGCAGCGTCGGGAGCTCCTACGAGCAGTACTTC. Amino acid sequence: CASSVGSSYEQYF.

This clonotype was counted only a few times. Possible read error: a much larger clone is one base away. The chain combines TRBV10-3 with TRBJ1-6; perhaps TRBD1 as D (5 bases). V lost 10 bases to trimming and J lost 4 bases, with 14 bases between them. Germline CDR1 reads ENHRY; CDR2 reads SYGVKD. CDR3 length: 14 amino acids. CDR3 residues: CATRAVDYNSPLHF. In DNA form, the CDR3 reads TGTGCCACCAGGGCAGTGGATTATAATTCACCCCTCCACTTT.

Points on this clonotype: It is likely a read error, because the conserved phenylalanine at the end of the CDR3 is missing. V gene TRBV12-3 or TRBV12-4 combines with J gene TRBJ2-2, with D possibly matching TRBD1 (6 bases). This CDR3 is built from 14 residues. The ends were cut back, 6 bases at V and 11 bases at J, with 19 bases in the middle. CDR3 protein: CASRRPGGGGELFL. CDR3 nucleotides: TGTGCCAGCAGACGACCTGGTGGGGGCGGTGAGCTGTTTCTT.

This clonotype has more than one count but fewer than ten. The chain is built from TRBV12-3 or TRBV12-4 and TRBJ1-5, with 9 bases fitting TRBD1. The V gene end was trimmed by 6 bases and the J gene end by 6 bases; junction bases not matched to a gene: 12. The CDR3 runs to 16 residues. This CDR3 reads CASRLSTGGSSQPQHF. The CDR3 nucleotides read TGTGCCAGCAGGCTTTCTACAGGGGGCTCTAGTCAGCCCCAGCATTTT.

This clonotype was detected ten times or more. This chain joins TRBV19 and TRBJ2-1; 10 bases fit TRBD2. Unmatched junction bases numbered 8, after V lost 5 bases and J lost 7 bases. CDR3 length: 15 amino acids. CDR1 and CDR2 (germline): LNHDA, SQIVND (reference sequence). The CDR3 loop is CASSFWASGSNEQFF. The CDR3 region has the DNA TGTGCCAGTAGTTTTTGGGCTAGCGGGAGTAATGAGCAGTTCTTC.

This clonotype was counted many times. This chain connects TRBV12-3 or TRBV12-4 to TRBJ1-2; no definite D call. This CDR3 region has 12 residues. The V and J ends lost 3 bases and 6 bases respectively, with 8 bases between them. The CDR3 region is CASSFVLNGYTF. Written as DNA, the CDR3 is TGTGCCAGCAGTTTTGTGTTGAATGGCTACACCTTC.